This T cell receptor beta chain is from a study of CD8+ T cells in alopecia areata. Isolated RNA was reverse transcribed into cDNA used as the sequencing template. The repertoire was sequenced with immunoSEQ multiplex PCR; TCRdb's copy has only in-frame clones and lacks some. The sample has roughly 190,000 clones, around 64% seen once; the top ten hold approximately 1.4%. A remark on this clone: Its target is not known.

Study results and caveats: The study also sequences resident alphabeta T cells of normal skin in scalp samples.

Treatment described: oral pan-JAK inhibitor, 5-10 mg twice daily. The CDR3 totals 11 residues. The ends were cut back, 7 bases at V and 5 bases at J, with 11 bases in the middle. CDR1 and CDR2 (germline): SQVTM, ANQGSEA. This TCR was sampled from a human donor with alopecia areata. Sequencing was performed on CD4+ T cells sorted from blood, taken around week 50, from a patient treated with tofacitinib. V gene TRBV29-1 combines with J gene TRBJ1-2; D is undetermined. The CDR3 DNA is TGCAGCGGCGGAGCGACATATGGCTACACCTTC. Translating it yields CSGGATYGYTF.